The sample holds a few counts of the clone carrying this T cell receptor (beta chain). The data derive from a study of blood T cells in healthy people across ages. V was shortened by 1 base and J by 5 bases, with 8 bases between the two germline ends. There are 13 residues in the CDR3. Germline assignment: CDR1 MNHEY and CDR2 SMNVEV (reference sequence). Next came a second PCR, run for about 7 to 12 cycles, which used a sample-barcoded 5' primer along with a J-beta primer mix. From the 5' RACE reads, TCRdb called clonotypes with MiXCR, one entry per CDR3 protein. The profile shows fewer than 700,000 distinct CDR3 sequences, roughly two fifths of them singletons. Total RNA was extracted at no less than 6 micrograms per sample.

The specimen was blood. The chain recombines TRBV27 with TRBJ2-5, with unresolved D. The clonotype comes from an elderly man in good health. The CDR3 nucleotides are TGTGCCAGCAGTTTATTGGGGTCGGAGACCCAGTACTTC. Translation gives CASSLLGSETQYF.